These T cell receptor beta chains were read from a single sample in a study of identical twins. Via MiXCR, TCRdb re-called the 5' RACE reads, giving one row per CDR3 protein. The sample lists about 530,000 distinct CDR3 sequences; approximately 20% were seen once. Separately, the same data were catalogued under a study of yellow fever vaccine responses in identical twins.

The material sequenced was CD4+ T cells sorted from blood. The receptors were sampled from a woman aged 18-29 years in good health. CDR3s include the opening cysteine and the closing phenylalanine or tryptophan. A D gene is named only where the DNA matches it firmly. A row's size may be missing; if present it is once, few, many or a size class.

D	V	size	J	CDR3	DNA
.	TRBV20-1	.	TRBJ2-3	CSAKVVATSTDTQYF	TGCAGTGCCAAGGTCGTAGCGACTAGCACAGATACGCAGTATTTT
.	TRBV12-3/TRBV12-4	.	TRBJ2-1	CASSSSSGGGGYF	TGTGCCAGCAGTTCCTCGTCAGGAGGGGGCGGGTACTTC
TRBD2	TRBV20-1	.	TRBJ2-3	CSAKPGLAGGTTETQYF	TGCAGTGCCAAACCGGGACTAGCGGGAGGAACAACAGAAACGCAGTATTTT
.	TRBV7-3	.	TRBJ2-3	CASSSKGGLDTQYF	TGTGCCAGCAGCTCCAAGGGGGGCCTAGATACGCAGTATTTT
TRBD1	TRBV24-1	.	TRBJ2-1	CATSEGQGFVNNNEQFF	TGTGCCACCAGTGAGGGACAGGGGTTTGTCAATAACAATGAGCAGTTCTTC
.	TRBV5-1	.	TRBJ2-3	CASSLRPSTQDTQYF	TGCGCCAGCAGCTTGAGGCCTAGCACACAAGATACGCAGTATTTT
TRBD2	TRBV5-1	many	TRBJ2-1	CASSHGTSGYNEQFF	TGCGCCAGCAGCCACGGGACTAGCGGGTACAATGAGCAGTTCTTC
.	TRBV20-1	.	TRBJ2-1	CSATRNAGRSYNEQFF	TGCAGTGCTACGCGGAACGCGGGGAGGTCCTACAATGAGCAGTTCTTC
.	TRBV5-1	.	TRBJ2-4	CASSLDYTGILAKNIQYF	TGCGCCAGCAGCTTGGACTACACAGGGATCCTAGCCAAAAACATTCAGTACTTC
.	TRBV10-3	.	TRBJ2-1	CATRGGARDNEQFF	TGTGCCACCCGTGGGGGGGCCCGGGACAATGAGCAGTTCTTC